This TCR beta chain was obtained from a study of T cells after yellow fever vaccination. The table lists this clonotype with many counts. CDR3 length equals 15 residues. With 4 bases clipped from V and 7 bases from J, the junction kept 5 bases outside the gene matches. A process of 5'RACE template switching, which added a universal primer site and UMIs, was used to make TCR cDNA. TCRdb ran MiXCR on the 5' RACE reads and lists one entry per CDR3 protein. The sample yields approximately 150,000 distinct CDR3 sequences, 7.7% seen once. This material consisted of CD4+ T cells sorted from PBMCs, taken 5 days after the yellow fever booster vaccination. The sequence was obtained from a man aged 25-45 years who received the YFV17D yellow fever vaccine. The chain has TRBV12-3 or TRBV12-4 and TRBJ2-5; the match to TRBD2 covers 14 bases. CDR3 residues: CASSYQTSGRGTQYF. The CDR3 DNA reads TGTGCCAGCAGTTACCAGACTAGCGGGAGGGGGACCCAGTACTTC.